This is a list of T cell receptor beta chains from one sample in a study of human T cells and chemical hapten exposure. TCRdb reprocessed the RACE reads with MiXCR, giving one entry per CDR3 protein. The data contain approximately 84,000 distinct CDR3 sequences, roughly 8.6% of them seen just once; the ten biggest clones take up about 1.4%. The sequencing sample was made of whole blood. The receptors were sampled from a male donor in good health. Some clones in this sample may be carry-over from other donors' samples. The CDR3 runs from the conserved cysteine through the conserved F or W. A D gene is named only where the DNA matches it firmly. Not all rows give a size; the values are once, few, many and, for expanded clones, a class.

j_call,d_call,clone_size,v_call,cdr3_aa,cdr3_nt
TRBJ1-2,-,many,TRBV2,CASSEMYGIRDGYTF,TGTGCCAGCAGTGAAATGTACGGGATCAGGGATGGCTACACCTTC
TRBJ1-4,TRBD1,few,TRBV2,CASSKPGTDWEKLFF,TGTGCCAGCAGTAAACCCGGGACAGACTGGGAAAAACTGTTTTTT
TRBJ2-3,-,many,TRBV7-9,CASDWATDTQYF,TGTGCCAGCGATTGGGCCACAGATACGCAGTATTTT
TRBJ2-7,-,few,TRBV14,CASSQVGALADEQYF,TGTGCCAGCAGCCAAGTGGGGGCACTGGCTGACGAGCAGTACTTC
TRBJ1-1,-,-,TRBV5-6,CASSWGHLNTEAFF,TGTGCCAGCAGCTGGGGACACTTGAACACTGAAGCTTTCTTT
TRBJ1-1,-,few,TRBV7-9,CASRPREGPVGNTEAFF,TGTGCCAGCAGGCCCAGGGAGGGTCCCGTCGGGAACACTGAAGCTTTCTTT
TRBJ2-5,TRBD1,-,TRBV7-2,CASSLIQGAGETQYF,TGTGCCAGCAGCTTGATACAGGGGGCAGGAGAGACCCAGTACTTC
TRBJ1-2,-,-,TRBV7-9,CASSLWGRNYGYTF,TGTGCCAGCAGCTTGTGGGGGAGAAACTATGGCTACACCTTC
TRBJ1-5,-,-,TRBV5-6,CASSLFSAGVKPQHF,TGTGCCAGCAGCTTGTTTTCCGCAGGGGTGAAGCCCCAGCATTTT
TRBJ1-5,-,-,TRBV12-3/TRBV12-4,CASSFSRISNQPQHF,TGTGCCAGCAGTTTTTCACGGATTAGCAATCAGCCCCAGCATTTT
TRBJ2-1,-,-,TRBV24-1,CATSDSRRSNEQFF,TGTGCCACCAGTGATAGTAGGAGGAGCAATGAGCAGTTCTTC
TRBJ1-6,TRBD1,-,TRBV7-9,CASSSRTGANSPLHF,TGTGCCAGCAGCTCGAGGACAGGCGCGAATTCACCCCTCCACTTT
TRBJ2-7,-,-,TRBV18,CASSPGYAYEQYF,TGTGCCAGCTCACCAGGGTACGCCTACGAGCAGTACTTC
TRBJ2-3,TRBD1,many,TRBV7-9,CASSWGQPMGTDTQYF,TGTGCCAGCAGCTGGGGACAGCCGATGGGCACAGATACGCAGTATTTT
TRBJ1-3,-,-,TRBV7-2,CASSPGGEAGNTIYF,TGTGCCAGCAGCCCCGGGGGGGAGGCTGGAAACACCATATATTTT
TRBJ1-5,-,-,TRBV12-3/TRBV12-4,CASSSSVGGKNQPQHF,TGTGCCAGCAGTTCCTCCGTGGGAGGGAAGAATCAGCCCCAGCATTTT
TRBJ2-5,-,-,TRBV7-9,CASSLGTIETQYF,TGTGCCAGCAGCTTAGGGACAATTGAGACCCAGTACTTC
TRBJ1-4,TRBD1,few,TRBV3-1,CASGGQGVGNEKLFF,TGTGCCAGCGGAGGACAGGGGGTCGGTAATGAAAAACTGTTTTTT
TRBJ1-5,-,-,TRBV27,CASSLSAGQPQHF,TGTGCCAGCAGTTTATCGGCAGGGCAGCCCCAGCATTTT
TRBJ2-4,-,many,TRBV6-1,CASSEASYGKNIQYF,TGTGCCAGCAGTGAAGCGTCCTACGGCAAAAACATTCAGTACTTC
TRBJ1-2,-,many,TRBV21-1,CATKLGGAGGYGYTF,TGTGCCACCAAACTCGGGGGAGCAGGGGGGTATGGCTACACCTTC
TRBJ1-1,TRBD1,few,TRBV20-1,CSARAKTGGGGTEAFF,TGCAGTGCTAGAGCCAAGACAGGGGGCGGAGGCACTGAAGCTTTCTTT
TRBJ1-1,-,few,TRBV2,CASSETEAFF,TGTGCCAGCAGTGAAACTGAAGCTTTCTTT
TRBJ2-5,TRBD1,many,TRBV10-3,CAIRPGQGARETQYF,TGTGCCATCAGACCCGGACAGGGGGCTCGGGAGACCCAGTACTTC
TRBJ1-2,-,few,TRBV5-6,CASSQTGDYGYTF,TGTGCCAGCAGCCAGACAGGAGATTATGGCTACACCTTC
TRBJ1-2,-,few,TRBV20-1,CSARDSTNYGYTF,TGCAGTGCTAGGGACAGCACCAACTATGGCTACACCTTC
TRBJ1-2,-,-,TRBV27,CASSTDSASYGYTF,TGTGCCAGCAGTACGGACAGTGCTTCCTATGGCTACACCTTC
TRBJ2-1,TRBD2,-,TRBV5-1,CASTRTSGAYNEQFF,TGCGCCAGCACGCGGACTAGCGGGGCCTACAATGAGCAGTTCTTC
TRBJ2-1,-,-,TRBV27,CASSWDGPYNEQFF,TGTGCCAGCAGCTGGGACGGACCATACAATGAGCAGTTCTTC
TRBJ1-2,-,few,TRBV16,CASSQTGPNYGYTF,TGTGCCAGCAGCCAGACAGGCCCAAATTATGGCTACACCTTC
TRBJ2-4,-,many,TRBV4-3,CASSQEFDRQRSLQYF,TGCGCCAGCAGCCAAGAGTTCGACAGGCAAAGGTCCCTTCAGTACTTC
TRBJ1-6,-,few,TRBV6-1,CASSERTSTGPTYNSPLHF,TGTGCCAGCAGTGAACGGACTTCGACAGGACCCACCTATAATTCACCCCTCCACTTT
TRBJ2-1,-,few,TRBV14,CASSQDRDNEQFF,TGTGCCAGCAGCCAAGACCGAGACAATGAGCAGTTCTTC
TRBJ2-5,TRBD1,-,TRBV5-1,CASSSGQAQETQYF,TGCGCCAGCAGCTCGGGACAGGCGCAAGAGACCCAGTACTTC
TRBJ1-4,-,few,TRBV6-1,CASSASVGLGYEKLFF,TGTGCCAGCAGTGCCTCCGTGGGTTTGGGCTACGAAAAACTGTTTTTT
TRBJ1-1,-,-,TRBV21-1,CASSKPRGTPRTEAFF,TGTGCCAGCAGCAAACCCCGTGGCACGCCTAGGACTGAAGCTTTCTTT
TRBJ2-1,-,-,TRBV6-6,CASSHSPVDNEQFF,TGTGCCAGCAGTCACAGTCCCGTGGACAATGAGCAGTTCTTC
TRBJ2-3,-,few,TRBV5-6,CASSRGTEADTQYF,TGTGCCAGCAGCCGGGGGACCGAAGCAGATACGCAGTATTTT
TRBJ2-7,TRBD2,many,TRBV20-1,CSASPLGTSGASEQYF,TGCAGTGCTAGTCCCCTAGGGACTAGCGGGGCGAGCGAGCAGTACTTC
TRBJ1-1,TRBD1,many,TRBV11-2,CASSPGRQGSAEAFF,TGTGCCAGCAGCCCCGGCCGACAGGGCTCGGCTGAAGCTTTCTTT
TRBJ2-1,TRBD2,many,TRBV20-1,CSASTSGDSSYNEQFF,TGCAGTGCTAGTACTAGCGGGGACAGCTCCTACAATGAGCAGTTCTTC
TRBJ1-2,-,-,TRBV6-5,CASSDQGYYGYTF,TGTGCCAGCAGTGACCAGGGTTACTATGGCTACACCTTC
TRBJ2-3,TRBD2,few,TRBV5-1,CASSGTNPTADTQYF,TGCGCCAGCAGCGGGACTAACCCTACCGCAGATACGCAGTATTTT
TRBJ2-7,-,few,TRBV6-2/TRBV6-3,CASSYAQAHLDEQYF,TGTGCCAGCAGTTACGCACAGGCGCATTTGGACGAGCAGTACTTC
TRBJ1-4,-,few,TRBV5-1,CASSHSVGGGEKLFF,TGCGCCAGCAGCCATTCGGTGGGGGGCGGTGAAAAACTGTTTTTT
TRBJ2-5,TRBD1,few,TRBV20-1,CSARRGQATETQYF,TGCAGTGCCCGCAGGGGACAGGCTACGGAGACCCAGTACTTC
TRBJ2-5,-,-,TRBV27,CASSLIGGPPRTQYF,TGTGCCAGCAGTTTGATCGGGGGACCGCCAAGGACCCAGTACTTC
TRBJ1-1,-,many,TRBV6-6,CASSFSQLVNTEAFF,TGTGCCAGCAGTTTCTCCCAACTAGTGAACACTGAAGCTTTCTTT
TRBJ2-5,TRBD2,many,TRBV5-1,CASSSFGLAGSQETQYF,TGCGCCAGCAGCTCCTTTGGACTAGCGGGGAGCCAAGAGACCCAGTACTTC
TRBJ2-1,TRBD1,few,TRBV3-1,CASSPGQDSYNEQFF,TGTGCCAGCAGCCCGGGACAGGACTCCTACAATGAGCAGTTCTTC
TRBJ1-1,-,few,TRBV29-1,CSVETVPDSPWFTEAFF,TGCAGCGTTGAAACTGTCCCAGACAGCCCGTGGTTCACTGAAGCTTTCTTT
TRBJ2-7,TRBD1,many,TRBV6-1,CATVPGTASYEQYF,TGTGCCACCGTACCTGGGACAGCCTCCTACGAGCAGTACTTC
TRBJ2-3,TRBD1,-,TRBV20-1,CSAPTGGADTQYF,TGCAGTGCTCCTACAGGGGGCGCAGATACGCAGTATTTT
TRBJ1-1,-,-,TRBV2,CASSMEGSGTEAFF,TGTGCCAGCAGCATGGAGGGAAGCGGGACTGAAGCTTTCTTT